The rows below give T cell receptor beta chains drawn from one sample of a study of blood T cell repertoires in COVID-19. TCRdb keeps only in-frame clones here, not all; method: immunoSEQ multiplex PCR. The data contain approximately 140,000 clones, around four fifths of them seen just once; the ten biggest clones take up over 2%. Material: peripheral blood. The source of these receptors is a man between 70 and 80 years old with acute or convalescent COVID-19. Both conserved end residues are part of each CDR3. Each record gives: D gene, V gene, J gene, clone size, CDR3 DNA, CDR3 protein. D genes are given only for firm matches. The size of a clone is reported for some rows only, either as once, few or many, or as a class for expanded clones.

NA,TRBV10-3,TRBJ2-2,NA,TGTGCCATCAGACCGACAGGCGGGGAGCTGTTTTTT,CAIRPTGGELFF
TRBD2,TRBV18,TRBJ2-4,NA,TGTGCCAGCTCACCATTGGTTTCGACTAGCGGGAAAAACATTCAGTACTTC,CASSPLVSTSGKNIQYF
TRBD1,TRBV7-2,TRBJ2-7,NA,TGTGCCAGCAGCTCCCGGGACAGGGGAATCTACGAGCAGTACTTC,CASSSRDRGIYEQYF
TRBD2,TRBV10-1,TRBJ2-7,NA,TGCGCCAGCAGTGACGGCGGACTAGCGGGAGGAGGGCAGTACTTC,CASSDGGLAGGGQYF
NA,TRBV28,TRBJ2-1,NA,TGTGCCAGCATTAGCGGCTACAATGAGCAGTTCTTC,CASISGYNEQFF
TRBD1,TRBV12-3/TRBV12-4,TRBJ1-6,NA,TGTGCCAGCAGTTACGACAGGGACTCACCCCTCCACTTT,CASSYDRDSPLHF
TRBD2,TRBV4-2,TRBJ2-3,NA,TGTGCCAGCAGCCAAGATCCCGGGACTAGCGGGTCAACCGGGCAGTATTTT,CASSQDPGTSGSTGQYF
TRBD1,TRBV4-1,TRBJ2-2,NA,TGCGCCAGCAGCCGATCCGGGACAGGGGTTAACACCGGGGAGCTGTTTTTT,CASSRSGTGVNTGELFF
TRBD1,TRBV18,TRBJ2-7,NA,TGTGCCAGCTCACCAGCGGACAGGGGCGAGCAGTACTTC,CASSPADRGEQYF
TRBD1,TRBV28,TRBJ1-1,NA,TGTGCCAGCAGTGCAGGGGGTTTGAACACTGAAGCTTTCTTT,CASSAGGLNTEAFF
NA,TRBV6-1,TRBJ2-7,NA,TGTGCCAGCAGTGAATCGACGACAGCATGGGGCTACGAGCAGTACTTC,CASSESTTAWGYEQYF
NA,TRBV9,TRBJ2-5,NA,TGTGCCAGCAGCGCCCTTGACGAGGGCCCAGTCCAGTACTTC,CASSALDEGPVQYF
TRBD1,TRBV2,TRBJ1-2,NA,TGTGCCAGCACCCCAATACAGGGGGGCTATGGCTACACCTTC,CASTPIQGGYGYTF
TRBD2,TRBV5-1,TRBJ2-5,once,TGCGCCAGCGGGCGGGGGGGCCAAGAGACCCAGTACTTC,CASGRGGQETQYF
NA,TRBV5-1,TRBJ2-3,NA,TGCGCCAGCAGTTTCTGGAGTCGACGGGGCACAGATACGCAGTATTTT,CASSFWSRRGTDTQYF
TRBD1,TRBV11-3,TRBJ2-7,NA,TGTGCCAGCAGCTTAGCCGGGACAGGGGGCTACGAGCAGTACTTC,CASSLAGTGGYEQYF
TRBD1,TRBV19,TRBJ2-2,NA,TGTGCCAGTAGCGAACAGGGGACCGGGGAGCTGTTTTTT,CASSEQGTGELFF
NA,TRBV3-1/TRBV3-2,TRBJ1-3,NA,TGTGCCAGCAGCCCACCAGGCGTTCACACCATATATTTT,CASSPPGVHTIYF
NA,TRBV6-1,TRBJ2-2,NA,TGTGCCAGCAGTGAACAGGGGATTATGGTCACCGGGGAGCTGTTTTTT,CASSEQGIMVTGELFF
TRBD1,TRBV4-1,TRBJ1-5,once,TGCGCCAGCAGCCAAGATAAGGGCCAGGGGGATCAGCCCCAGCATTTT,CASSQDKGQGDQPQHF
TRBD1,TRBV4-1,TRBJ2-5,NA,TGCGCCAGCAGCCAAGATACCGGGACAGGGGGTGGGAAGACCCAGTACTTC,CASSQDTGTGGGKTQYF
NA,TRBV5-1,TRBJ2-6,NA,TGCGCCAGCAGCTTACAGGGCGCGGGGGCCAACGTCCTGACTTTC,CASSLQGAGANVLTF
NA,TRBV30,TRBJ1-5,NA,TGTGCCTGGAGTGGGGGCAGGGACAATCAGCCCCAGCATTTT,CAWSGGRDNQPQHF
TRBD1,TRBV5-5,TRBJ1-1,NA,TGTGCCAGCAGCCTTCCGGGACAGGGGGGTTTTGAGGCTGAAGCTTTCTTT,CASSLPGQGGFEAEAFF
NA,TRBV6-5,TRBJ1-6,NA,TGTGCCAGCAGTTGGGCGGGGAGGTCACCCCTCCACTTT,CASSWAGRSPLHF
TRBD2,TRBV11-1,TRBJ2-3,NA,TGTGCCAGCACACGGGGGGGGAGCACAGATACGCAGTATTTT,CASTRGGSTDTQYF
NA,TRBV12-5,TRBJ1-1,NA,TGTGCTAGTGGCGCGTCGGGGGGGTTAGAAGCTTTCTTT,CASGASGGLEAFF
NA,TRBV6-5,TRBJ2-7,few,TGTGCCAGCAGTTCCGGACAGTCTCCTACGGAGCAGTACTTC,CASSSGQSPTEQYF
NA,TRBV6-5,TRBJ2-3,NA,TGTGCCAGCTCCCCAATGGGGGGGGCCACAGATACGCAGTATTTT,CASSPMGGATDTQYF
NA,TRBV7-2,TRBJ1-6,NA,TGTGCCAGCAGCTTACGACAGCCAGGTTCACCCCTCCACTTT,CASSLRQPGSPLHF
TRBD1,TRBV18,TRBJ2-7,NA,TGTGCCAGCTCACCACAATCCCCGACAGGGGGCCACTACGAGCAGTACTTC,CASSPQSPTGGHYEQYF
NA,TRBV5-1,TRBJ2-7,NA,TGCGCCAGCAGCCCACAGGGTGGGGGATCCTACGAGCAGTACTTC,CASSPQGGGSYEQYF
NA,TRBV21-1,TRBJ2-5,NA,TGTGCCAGCAGCATAAAACTAGGGGGGCGGGAGGAGCAAGAGACCCAGTACTTC,CASSIKLGGREEQETQYF
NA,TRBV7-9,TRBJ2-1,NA,TGTGCCAGCAGCTTTTCTAGCGCAGTACGGGATGAGCAGTTCTTC,CASSFSSAVRDEQFF
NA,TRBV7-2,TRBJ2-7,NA,TGTGCCAGCAGCCCTAGTGGAGCCGGCCAATACGAGCAGTACTTC,CASSPSGAGQYEQYF
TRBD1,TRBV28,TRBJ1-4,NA,TGTGCCAGCAGTTCAGGACAGGGAGCGGTTTCGACTAATGAAAAACTGTTTTTT,CASSSGQGAVSTNEKLFF
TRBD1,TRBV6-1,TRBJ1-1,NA,TGTGCCAGCACTGGGACAGGGGTTACTGAAGCTTTCTTT,CASTGTGVTEAFF
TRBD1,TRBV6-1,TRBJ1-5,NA,TGTGCCAGCAGTGGTGAACAGGGGGCGAGCAATCAGCCCCAGCATTTT,CASSGEQGASNQPQHF